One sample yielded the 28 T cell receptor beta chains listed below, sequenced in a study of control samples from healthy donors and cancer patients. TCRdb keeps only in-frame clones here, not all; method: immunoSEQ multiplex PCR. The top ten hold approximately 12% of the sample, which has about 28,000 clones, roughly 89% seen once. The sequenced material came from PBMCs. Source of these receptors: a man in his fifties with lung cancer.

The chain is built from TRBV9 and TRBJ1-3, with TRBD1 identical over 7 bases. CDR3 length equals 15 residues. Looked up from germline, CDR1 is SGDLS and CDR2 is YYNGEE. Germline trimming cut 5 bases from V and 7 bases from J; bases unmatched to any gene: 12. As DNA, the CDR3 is TGTGCCAGCAGTGAGGGACAGAGGACAGTCAACACCATATATTTT. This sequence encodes CASSEGQRTVNTIYF.

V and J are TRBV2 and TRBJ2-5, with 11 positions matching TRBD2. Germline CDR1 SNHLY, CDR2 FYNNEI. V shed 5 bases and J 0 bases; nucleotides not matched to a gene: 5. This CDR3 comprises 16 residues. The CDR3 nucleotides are TGTGCCAGCAGTAAACGACTAGCGGGGTACCAAGAGACCCAGTACTTC. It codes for CASSKRLAGYQETQYF. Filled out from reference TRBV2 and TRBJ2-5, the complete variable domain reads EPEVTQTPSHQVTQMGQEVILRCVPISNHLYFYWYRQILGQKVEFLVSFYNNEISEKSEIFDDQFSVERPDGSNFTLKIRSTKLEDSAMYFCASSKRLAGYQETQYFGPGTRLLVL.

CDR3 sequence reads: CASSKDGTGRFDWGESYEQYF. DNA of the CDR3: TGTGCCAGCAGCAAAGACGGAACAGGGAGGTTCGATTGGGGGGAGTCCTACGAGCAGTACTTC. The chain recombines TRBV21-1 with TRBJ2-7. TRBV21-1 is a pseudogene locus. The CDR3 length is 21 residues.

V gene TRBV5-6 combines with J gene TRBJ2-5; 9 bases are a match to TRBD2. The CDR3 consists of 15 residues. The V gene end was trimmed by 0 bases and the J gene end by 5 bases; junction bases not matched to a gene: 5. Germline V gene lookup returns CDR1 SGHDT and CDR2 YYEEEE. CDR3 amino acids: CASSLALAGSETQYF. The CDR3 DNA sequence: TGTGCCAGCAGCTTGGCGCTAGCGGGGAGCGAGACCCAGTACTTC. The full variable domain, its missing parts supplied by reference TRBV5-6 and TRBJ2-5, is DAGVTQSPTHLIKTRGQQVTLRCSPKSGHDTVSWYQQALGQGPQFIFQYYEEEERQRGNFPDRFSGHQFPNYSSELNVNALLLGDSALYLCASSLALAGSETQYFGPGTRLLVL.

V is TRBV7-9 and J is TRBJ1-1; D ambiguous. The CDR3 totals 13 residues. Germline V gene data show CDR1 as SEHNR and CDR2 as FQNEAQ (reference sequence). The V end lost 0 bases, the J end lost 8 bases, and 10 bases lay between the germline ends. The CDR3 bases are TGTGCCAGCAGCTTAGCAGTAGGAGGAGAAGCTTTCTTT. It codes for CASSLAVGGEAFF. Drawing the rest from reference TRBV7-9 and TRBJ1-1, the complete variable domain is DTGVSQNPRHKITKRGQNVTFRCDPISEHNRLYWYRQTLGQGPEFLTYFQNEAQLEKSRLLSDRFSAERPKGSFSTLEIQRTEQGDSAMYLCASSLAVGGEAFFGQGTRLTVV.

The CDR3, as DNA: TGTGCCAGCAGCAAACTGACGGAACCCATAGCCAAAAACATTCAGTACTTC. Its protein is CASSKLTEPIAKNIQYF. J is TRBJ2-4 and V is TRBV5-6, with D hard to call. The CDR3 extends over 17 amino acids. Germline-derived CDR1 and CDR2 are SGHDT and YYEEEE. V lost 4 bases and J lost 0, with 17 bases in between. Using reference TRBV5-6 and TRBJ2-4 for the parts outside the CDR3, the full variable domain is DAGVTQSPTHLIKTRGQQVTLRCSPKSGHDTVSWYQQALGQGPQFIFQYYEEEERQRGNFPDRFSGHQFPNYSSELNVNALLLGDSALYLCASSKLTEPIAKNIQYFGAGTRLSVL.

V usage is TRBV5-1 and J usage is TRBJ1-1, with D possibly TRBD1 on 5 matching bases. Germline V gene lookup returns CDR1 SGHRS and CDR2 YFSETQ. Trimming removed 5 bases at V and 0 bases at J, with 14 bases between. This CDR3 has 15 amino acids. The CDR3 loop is CASSYAGTLNTEAFF. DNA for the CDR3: TGCGCCAGCAGTTACGCCGGGACGTTGAACACTGAAGCTTTCTTT.

The CDR3 region is CASSYQSETGVAGYTF. CDR3 in DNA: TGTGCCAGCAGCTATCAGAGTGAGACAGGGGTGGCGGGCTACACCTTC. The V call is TRBV7-9, the J call TRBJ1-2, with 8 bases fitting TRBD1. The J segment lost 8 bases and the V segment lost 4 bases, leaving 15 bases of the junction unmatched. The CDR3 contains 16 residues. Germline V gene lookup returns CDR1 SEHNR and CDR2 FQNEAQ (reference sequence).

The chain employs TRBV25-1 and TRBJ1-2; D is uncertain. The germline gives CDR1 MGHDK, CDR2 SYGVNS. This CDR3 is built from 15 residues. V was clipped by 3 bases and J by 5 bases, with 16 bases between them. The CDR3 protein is CASSDGGRPFYGYTF. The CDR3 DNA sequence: TGTGCCAGCAGTGATGGTGGACGGCCGTTTTATGGCTACACCTTC.

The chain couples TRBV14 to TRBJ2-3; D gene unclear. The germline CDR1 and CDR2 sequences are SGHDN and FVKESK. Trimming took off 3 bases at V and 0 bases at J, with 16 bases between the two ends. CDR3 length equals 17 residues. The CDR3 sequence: CASSHPWGPSSTDTQYF. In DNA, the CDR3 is TGTGCCAGCAGCCACCCCTGGGGTCCGTCAAGCACAGATACGCAGTATTTT.

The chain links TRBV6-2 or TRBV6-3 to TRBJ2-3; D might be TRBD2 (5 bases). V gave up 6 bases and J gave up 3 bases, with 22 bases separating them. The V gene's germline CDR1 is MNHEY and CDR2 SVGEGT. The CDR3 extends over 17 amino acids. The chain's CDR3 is CASSPQEAVVLTDTQYF. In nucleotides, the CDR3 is TGTGCCAGCAGCCCGCAGGAGGCGGTCGTCTTAACAGATACGCAGTATTTT.

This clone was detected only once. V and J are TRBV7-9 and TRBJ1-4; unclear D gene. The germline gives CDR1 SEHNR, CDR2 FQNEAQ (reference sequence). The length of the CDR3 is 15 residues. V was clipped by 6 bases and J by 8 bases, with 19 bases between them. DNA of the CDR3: TGTGCCAGCAGTTCTAGTTGGCCTCCCGGGGAAAAACTGTTTTTT. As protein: CASSSSWPPGEKLFF.

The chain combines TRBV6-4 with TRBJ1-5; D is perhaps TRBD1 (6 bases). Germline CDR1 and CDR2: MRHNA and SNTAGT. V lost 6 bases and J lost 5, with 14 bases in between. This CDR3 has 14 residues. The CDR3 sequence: CASRYRVVYQPQHF. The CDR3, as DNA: TGTGCCAGCAGATACAGGGTTGTTTATCAGCCCCAGCATTTT.

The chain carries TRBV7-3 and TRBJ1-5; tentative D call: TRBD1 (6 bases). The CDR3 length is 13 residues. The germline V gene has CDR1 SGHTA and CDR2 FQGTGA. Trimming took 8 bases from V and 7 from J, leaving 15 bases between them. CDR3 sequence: CASAQGVGQPQHF. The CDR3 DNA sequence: TGTGCCAGCGCACAGGGTGTCGGGCAGCCCCAGCATTTT.

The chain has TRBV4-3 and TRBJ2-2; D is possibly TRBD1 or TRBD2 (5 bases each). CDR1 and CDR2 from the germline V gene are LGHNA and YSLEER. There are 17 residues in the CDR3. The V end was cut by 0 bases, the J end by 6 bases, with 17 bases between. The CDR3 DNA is TGCGCCAGCAGCCAAGATCCCCAGGGCCCGAGGGCCGGGGAGCTGTTTTTT. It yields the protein CASSQDPQGPRAGELFF.

CDR3 sequence reads: CASSLRDRGYEQYF. For the CDR3, the DNA is TGTGCCAGCAGTTTAAGGGACAGGGGTTACGAGCAGTACTTC. The V call is TRBV27, the J call TRBJ2-7, with 10 positions matching TRBD1. The CDR3 contains 14 residues. V shed 2 bases and J 4 bases; nucleotides not matched to a gene: 2. The germline V gene encodes CDR1 MNHEY and CDR2 SMNVEV (reference sequence).

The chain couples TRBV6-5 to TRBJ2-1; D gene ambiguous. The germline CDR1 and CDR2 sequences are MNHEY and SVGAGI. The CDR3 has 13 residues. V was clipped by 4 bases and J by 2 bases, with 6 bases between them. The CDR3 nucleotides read TGTGCCAGCAGTTTGGGGACCTACAATGAGCAGTTCTTC. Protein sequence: CASSLGTYNEQFF.

In nucleotides, the CDR3 is TGTGCCAGCAGTCCCGGACCCACTGAAGCTTTCTTT. Its protein is CASSPGPTEAFF. The genes are TRBV12-3 or TRBV12-4 and TRBJ1-1; D gene uncertain. V was pared by 5 bases and J by 4 bases, with 8 bases between. The CDR3 is 12 amino acids.

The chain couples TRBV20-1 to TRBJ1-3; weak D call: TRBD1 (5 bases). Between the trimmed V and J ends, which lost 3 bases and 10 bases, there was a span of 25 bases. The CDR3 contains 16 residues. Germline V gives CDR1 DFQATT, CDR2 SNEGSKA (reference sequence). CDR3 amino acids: CSASSSALKAEGTIYF. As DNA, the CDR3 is TGCAGTGCTAGTTCGTCAGCCTTAAAAGCGGAGGGGACCATATATTTT.

The CDR3 DNA follows: TGCGCCAGCAGCTCGGGAGGGACAGGGGTCGGAAATGAGCAGTTCTTC. Protein sequence: CASSSGGTGVGNEQFF. The chain joins TRBV5-1 to TRBJ2-1; 10 nucleotides agree with TRBD1. J gave up 7 bases and V 3 bases, and 10 bases lay outside the gene matches. The CDR3 has 16 amino acids. Germline lookup yields CDR1 SGHRS and CDR2 YFSETQ. The full variable domain, completed using reference TRBV5-1 and TRBJ2-1, is KAGVTQTPRYLIKTRGQQVTLSCSPISGHRSVSWYQQTPGQGLQFLFEYFSETQRNKGNFPGRFSGRQFSNSRSEMNVSTLELGDSALYLCASSSGGTGVGNEQFFGPGTRLTVL.

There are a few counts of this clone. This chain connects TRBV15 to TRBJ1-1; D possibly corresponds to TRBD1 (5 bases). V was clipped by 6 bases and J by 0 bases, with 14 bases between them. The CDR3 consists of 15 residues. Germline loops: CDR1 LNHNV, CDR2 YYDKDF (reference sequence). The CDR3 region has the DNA TGTGCCACCAGTGGGGGTGACAGCATGAACACTGAAGCTTTCTTT. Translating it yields CATSGGDSMNTEAFF. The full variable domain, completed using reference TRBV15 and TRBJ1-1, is DAMVIQNPRYQVTQFGKPVTLSCSQTLNHNVMYWYQQKSSQAPKLLFHYYDKDFNNEADTPDNFQSRRPNTSFCFLDIRSPGLGDTAMYLCATSGGDSMNTEAFFGQGTRLTVV.

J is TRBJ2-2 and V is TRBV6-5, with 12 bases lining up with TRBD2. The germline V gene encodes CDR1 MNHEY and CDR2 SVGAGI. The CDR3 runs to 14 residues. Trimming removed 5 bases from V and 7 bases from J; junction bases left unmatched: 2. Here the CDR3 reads CASSTGLAGGELFF. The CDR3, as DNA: TGTGCCAGCAGTACGGGACTAGCGGGCGGGGAGCTGTTTTTT.

CDR3 DNA sequence: TGTGCCAGTAGCGAAACAGGGGGCGGGCAGCCCCAGCATTTT. As protein: CASSETGGGQPQHF. J is TRBJ1-5 and V is TRBV19, with TRBD1 identical over 9 bases. Germline loops: CDR1 LNHDA, CDR2 SQIVND (reference sequence). The CDR3 covers 14 residues. Losses at the gene ends were 6 bases for V and 7 bases for J; bases not matched to a gene: 7.

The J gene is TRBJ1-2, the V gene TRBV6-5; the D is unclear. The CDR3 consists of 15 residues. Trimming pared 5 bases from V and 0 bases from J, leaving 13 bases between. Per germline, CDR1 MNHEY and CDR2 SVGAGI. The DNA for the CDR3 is TGTGCCAGCAGTCCCCGGGAGGACGCTAACTATGGCTACACCTTC. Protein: CASSPREDANYGYTF.

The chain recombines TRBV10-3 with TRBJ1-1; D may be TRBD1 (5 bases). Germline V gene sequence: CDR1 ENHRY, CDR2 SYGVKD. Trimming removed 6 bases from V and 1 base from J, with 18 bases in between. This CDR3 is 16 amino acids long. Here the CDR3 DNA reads TGTGCCATCAGCAGGACAACCACCAGTACGAACACTGAAGCTTTCTTT. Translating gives CAISRTTTSTNTEAFF.

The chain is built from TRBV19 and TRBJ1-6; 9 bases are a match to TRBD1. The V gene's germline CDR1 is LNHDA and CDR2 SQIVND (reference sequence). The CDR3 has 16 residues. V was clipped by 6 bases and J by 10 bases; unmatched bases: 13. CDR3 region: CASSPAGQGRESPLHF. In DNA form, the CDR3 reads TGTGCCAGTAGCCCCGCGGGACAGGGTAGAGAATCACCCCTCCACTTT.

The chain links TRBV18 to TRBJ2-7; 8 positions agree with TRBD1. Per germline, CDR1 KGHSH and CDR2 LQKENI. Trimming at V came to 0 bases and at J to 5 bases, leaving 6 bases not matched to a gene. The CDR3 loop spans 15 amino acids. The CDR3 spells CASSPPSGGRDEQYF. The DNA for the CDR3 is TGTGCCAGCTCACCACCCTCAGGGGGCAGGGACGAGCAGTACTTC.

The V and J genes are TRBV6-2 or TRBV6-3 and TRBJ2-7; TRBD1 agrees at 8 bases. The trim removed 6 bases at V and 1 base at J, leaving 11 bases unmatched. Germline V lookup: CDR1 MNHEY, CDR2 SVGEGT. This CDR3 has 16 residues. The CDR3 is CASSPGVGTGSYEQYF. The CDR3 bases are TGTGCCAGCAGCCCCGGGGTAGGGACAGGTTCCTACGAGCAGTACTTC.